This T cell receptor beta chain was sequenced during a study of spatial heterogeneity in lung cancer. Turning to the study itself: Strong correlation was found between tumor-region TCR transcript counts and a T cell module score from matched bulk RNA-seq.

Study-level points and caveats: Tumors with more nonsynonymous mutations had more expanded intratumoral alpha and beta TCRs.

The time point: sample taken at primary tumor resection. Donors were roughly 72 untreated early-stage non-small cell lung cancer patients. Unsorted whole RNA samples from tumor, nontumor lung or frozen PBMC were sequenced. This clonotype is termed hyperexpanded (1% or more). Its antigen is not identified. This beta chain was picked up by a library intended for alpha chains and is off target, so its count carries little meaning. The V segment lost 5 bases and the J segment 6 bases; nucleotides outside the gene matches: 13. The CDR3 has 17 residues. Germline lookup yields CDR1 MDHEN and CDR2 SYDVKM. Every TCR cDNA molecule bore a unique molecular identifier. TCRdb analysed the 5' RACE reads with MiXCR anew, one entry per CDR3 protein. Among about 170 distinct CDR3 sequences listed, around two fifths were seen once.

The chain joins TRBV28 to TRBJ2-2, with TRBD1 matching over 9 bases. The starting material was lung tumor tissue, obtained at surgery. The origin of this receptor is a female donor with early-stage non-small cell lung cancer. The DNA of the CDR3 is TGTGCCAGCAGTGAGGAATCGGACAGGGGATACTCCGGGGAGCTGTTTTTT. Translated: CASSEESDRGYSGELFF.